This T cell receptor beta chain was retrieved from a study of tumor-infiltrating lymphocytes in oesophageal squamous cell carcinoma. CDR1 is SGHRS and CDR2 is YFSETQ in the germline V gene. The CDR3 has 15 residues. J gave up 2 bases and V 4 bases, and 4 bases lay outside the gene matches. This clonotype was counted at least ten times. In TCRdb, the PCR reads were re-called with MiXCR into one record per CDR3 protein. The sample consists of more than 9,500 distinct CDR3 sequences, about 55% of them appearing once. This TCR derives from a female donor with esophageal squamous cell carcinoma. The specimen was esophageal tumor tissue. The gene calls are TRBV5-1 and TRBJ2-1; 9 nucleotides align to TRBD1. CDR3: CASSLGTGPYNEQFF. DNA for the CDR3: TGCGCCAGCAGCCTCGGGACAGGGCCCTACAATGAGCAGTTCTTC.